Detailed here is one T cell receptor (beta chain). Antigen unknown. V lost 6 bases, J lost 9 bases, and 27 bases lay in between. This CDR3 has 17 amino acids. Germline CDR1 MDHEN, CDR2 SYDVKM. The data are from a study of cytomegalovirus exposure and HLA in healthy donors. Study observations and caveats: There were a few CMV-associated chains whose specificity for CMV antigens was confirmed in vitro.

60 Vbeta and 13 Jbeta primers were used in PCR. Per the original data handling: As a later analysis found, there were tens of millions of unique TCR beta chains, of which about 10 million were shared. The repertoire was sequenced with immunoSEQ multiplex PCR; TCRdb's copy has only in-frame clones and lacks some. V, J and clone size were drawn from that table, and D and trimming were deduced from the DNA. This sample's table has approximately 120,000 clones. The receptor was isolated from a man aged 30 to 39 in good health and CMV-seronegative. The sequencing input was PBMCs. V and J are TRBV28 and TRBJ2-1; tentatively, D is TRBD1 (6 bases). The CDR3 reads CASSPLVGGLMMSEQFF. The CDR3 DNA is TGTGCCAGCAGCCCCCTCGTTGGGGGCTTAATGATGAGTGAGCAGTTCTTC.